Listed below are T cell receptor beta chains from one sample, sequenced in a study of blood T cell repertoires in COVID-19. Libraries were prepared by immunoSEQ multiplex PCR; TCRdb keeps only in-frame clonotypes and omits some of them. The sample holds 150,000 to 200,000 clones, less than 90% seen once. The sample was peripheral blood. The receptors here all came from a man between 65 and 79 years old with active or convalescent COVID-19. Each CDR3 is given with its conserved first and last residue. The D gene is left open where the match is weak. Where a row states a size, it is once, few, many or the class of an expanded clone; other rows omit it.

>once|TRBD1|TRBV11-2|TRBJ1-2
TGTGCCAGCAGCTCCCGGTTACAGGGGGGTCGTGGCTACACCTTC
CASSSRLQGGRGYTF
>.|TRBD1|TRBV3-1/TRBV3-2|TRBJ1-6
TGTGCCAGCAGCCAGGGGACAGACATTTCACCCCTCCACTTT
CASSQGTDISPLHF
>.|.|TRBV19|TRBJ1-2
TGTGCCAGTAGTATAGATGGGAGCAGCTATGGCTACACCTTC
CASSIDGSSYGYTF
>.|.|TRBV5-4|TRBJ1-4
TGTGCCAGCAGCTTGGGAGGAGAAAGGGAAAAACTGTTTTTT
CASSLGGEREKLFF
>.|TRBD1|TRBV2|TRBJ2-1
TGTGCCAGCAGCGGTCCCGGGACAGTGGCCAATGAGCAGTTCTTC
CASSGPGTVANEQFF
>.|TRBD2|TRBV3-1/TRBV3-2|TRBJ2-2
TGTGCCAGCAGCTACCGACTAGCGGGGACCGGGGAGCTGTTTTTT
CASSYRLAGTGELFF
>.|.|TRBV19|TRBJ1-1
TGTGCCAGTATAGTTGGCGGCGCGAACACTGAAGCTTTCTTT
CASIVGGANTEAFF
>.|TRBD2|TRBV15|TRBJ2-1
TGTGCCACCAGCAGAGATACAGCGGGGGACAATGAGCAGTTCTTC
CATSRDTAGDNEQFF
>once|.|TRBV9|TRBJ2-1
TGTGCCAGCAGCGTAGAGGAGGGATCCGAGTTGAATGAGCAGTTCTTC
CASSVEEGSELNEQFF
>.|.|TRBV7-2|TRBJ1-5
TGTGCCAGCAGCTTAACAGACAATCAGCCCCAGCATTTT
CASSLTDNQPQHF
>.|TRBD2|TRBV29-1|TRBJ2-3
TGCAGCGTGGTTGGGACTACTAAGAGCACAGATACGCAGTATTTT
CSVVGTTKSTDTQYF
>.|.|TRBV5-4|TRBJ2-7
TGTGCCAGCAGCTTGGTCAGGGGTGACGAGCAGTACTTC
CASSLVRGDEQYF
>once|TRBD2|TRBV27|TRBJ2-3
TGTGCCAGCAGTCTGGGGGGGGATACGCAGTATTTT
CASSLGGDTQYF
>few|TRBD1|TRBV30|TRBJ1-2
TGTGCCTGGAGCCGGGACAGACCCGTAGGCTACACCTTC
CAWSRDRPVGYTF
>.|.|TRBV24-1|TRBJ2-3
TGTGCCACCAGTGATCGTTCAAGCGCGGACACAGATACGCAGTATTTT
CATSDRSSADTDTQYF
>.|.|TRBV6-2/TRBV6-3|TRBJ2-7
TGTGCCAGCAGCCCTCTCGTCAGGCGGGACAGCGGATACGAGCAGTACTTC
CASSPLVRRDSGYEQYF
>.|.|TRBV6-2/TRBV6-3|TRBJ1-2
TGTGCCAGCAGTTCCGACAGGGGCTACACCTTC
CASSSDRGYTF
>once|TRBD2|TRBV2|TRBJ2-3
TGTGCCAGCAGAGGGGGACTAGCGGGGGGAAGCACAGATACGCAGTATTTT
CASRGGLAGGSTDTQYF
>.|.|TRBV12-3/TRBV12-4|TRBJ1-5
TGTGCCAGCAGTTTACAGGGAGGTCAGCCCCAGCATTTT
CASSLQGGQPQHF
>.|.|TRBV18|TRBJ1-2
TGTGCCAGCTCACCAAATCGACTGAGCTATGGCTACACCTTC
CASSPNRLSYGYTF
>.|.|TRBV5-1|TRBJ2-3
TGCGCCAGCTCAGAGGGCCATAGCACAGATACGCAGTATTTT
CASSEGHSTDTQYF
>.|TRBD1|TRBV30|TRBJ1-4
TGTGCCTGGAGTGTCCGACAGGGAGGTGAAAAACTGTTTTTT
CAWSVRQGGEKLFF
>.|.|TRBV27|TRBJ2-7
TGTGCCAGCAGTCAGGGGCGTCCACCCTACGAGCAGTACTTC
CASSQGRPPYEQYF
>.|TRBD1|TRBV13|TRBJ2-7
TGTGCCAGCAGCTTAGCGACAGGGTACGAGCAGTACTTC
CASSLATGYEQYF
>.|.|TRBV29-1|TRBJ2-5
TGCAGCGTACAGACAGGTTCAGAGACCCAGTACTTC
CSVQTGSETQYF
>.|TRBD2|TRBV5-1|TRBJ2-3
TGCGCCAGCAGCCCCGGGGGGGGGAGCCCAGTGCAGAGCACAGATACGCAGTATTTT
CASSPGGGSPVQSTDTQYF
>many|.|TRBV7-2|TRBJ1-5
TGTGCCAGCAGCTTCGACAGACGAAATAGCAATCAGCCCCAGCATTTT
CASSFDRRNSNQPQHF
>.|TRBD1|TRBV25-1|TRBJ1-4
TGTGCCAGCAGTGTACAGGGGGTGACTAATGAAAAACTGTTTTTT
CASSVQGVTNEKLFF
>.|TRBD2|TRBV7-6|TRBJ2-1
TGTGCCAGCAGCCCCGAGGTCGGTACGGGGAGGGTCCACAATGAGCAGTTCTTC
CASSPEVGTGRVHNEQFF
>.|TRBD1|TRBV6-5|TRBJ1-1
TGTGCCAGCAGTATGGACAGGGGAGACACTGAAGCTTTCTTT
CASSMDRGDTEAFF
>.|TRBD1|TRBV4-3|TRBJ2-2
TGCGCCAGCAGCCAAGTGGGGACAGGGGGCACCGGGGAGCTGTTTTTT
CASSQVGTGGTGELFF
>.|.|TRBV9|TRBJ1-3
TGTGCCAGCTGCCGGAGGGCAGGGCTAAAAGAGCTCTCTGGAAACACCATATATTTT
CASCRRAGLKELSGNTIYF
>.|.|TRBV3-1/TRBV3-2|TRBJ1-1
TGTGCCAGCAGCCAAGATCTCTCCGGGAACACTGAAGCTTTCTTT
CASSQDLSGNTEAFF
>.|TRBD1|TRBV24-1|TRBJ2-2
TGTGCCACCAGGGACAGGGGGCGGACCGGGGAGCTGTTTTTT
CATRDRGRTGELFF
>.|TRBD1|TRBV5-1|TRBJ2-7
TGCGCCAGCGGATCGGGGGCCGGGACAGGGACCTACGAGCAGTACTTC
CASGSGAGTGTYEQYF
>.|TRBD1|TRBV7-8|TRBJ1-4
TGTGCCAGCAGCGAAACAGGGGGCTTTTTGGAAAAACTGTTTTTT
CASSETGGFLEKLFF
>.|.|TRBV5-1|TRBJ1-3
TGCGCCAGCAGCTTGGCCGAGACTGGGTCTGGAAACACCATATATTTT
CASSLAETGSGNTIYF
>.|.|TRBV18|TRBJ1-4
TGTGCCAGCTCACTCGGCAGCGACCCAACTAATGAAAAACTGTTTTTT
CASSLGSDPTNEKLFF
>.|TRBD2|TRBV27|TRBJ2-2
TGTGCCAGCAGTTTTGAGAGACTAGCGGGAGTGGCCGGGGAGCTGTTTTTT
CASSFERLAGVAGELFF
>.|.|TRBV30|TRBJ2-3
TGTGCCTGGAGTGTACTCACAGATACGCAGTATTTT
CAWSVLTDTQYF
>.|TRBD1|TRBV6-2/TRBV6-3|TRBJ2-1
TGTGCCAGCAGTTACTCTTCAGGGGGCGGGTACAATGAGCAGTTCTTC
CASSYSSGGGYNEQFF
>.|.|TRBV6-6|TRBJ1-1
TGTGCCAGCAGTCAAGCAGGGAAGGGGGTTGAAGCTTTCTTT
CASSQAGKGVEAFF
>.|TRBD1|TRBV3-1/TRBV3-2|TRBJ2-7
TGTGCCAGCAGCCAAGGGGACAGGGACTACGAGCAGTACTTC
CASSQGDRDYEQYF
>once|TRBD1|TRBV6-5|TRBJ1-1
TGTGCCAGCAGTTCACAGGGGGGCACTGAAGCTTTCTTT
CASSSQGGTEAFF
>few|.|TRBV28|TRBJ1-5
TGTGCCAGCTACAGTAGCAATCAGCCCCAGCATTTT
CASYSSNQPQHF
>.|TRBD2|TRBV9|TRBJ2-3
TGTGCCAGCAGCGTCCTGACTAGCGGGAGAGGGACAGATACGCAGTATTTT
CASSVLTSGRGTDTQYF
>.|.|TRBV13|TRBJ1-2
TGTGCCAGCAGCTTAGCCCAGGGTATATACTCTTATGGCTACACCTTC
CASSLAQGIYSYGYTF
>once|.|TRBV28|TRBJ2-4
TGTGCCAGCATTGGGACAAAGAACATTCAGTACTTC
CASIGTKNIQYF